The entry below describes one T cell receptor beta chain. Its antigen is still unknown. Per-base qualities were not stored, and no clone one base away is much larger. This sample was taken from a study of shared clonotypes between healthy human individuals (dated by TCRdb to between 2020 and 2021). In the study overall: The cohort comprised two women and a few men aged 18 to 49 years. Per donor, three plates each were used for CD4 naive and CD4 memory, two for CD8 naive, and one for CD8 memory. The study deeply sequenced blood TCR repertoires of 5 or 6 healthy adults to estimate repertoire size and the extent of clonotype sharing between individuals. To increase sequencing depth and limit assay-specific biases, different laboratories used diverse techniques to prepare libraries and sequence TCR repertoires. Per donor, leukapheresis produced somewhere between about 0.85 and 9.5 billion PBMCs. The research as a whole found: Even with the large sequencing depth, rarefaction of the sorted-subset datasets indicated that sequencing was incomplete. Clonotypes shared by all four sorted-subset donors showed higher generation probabilities than non-shared clonotypes. Naive subsets generally had larger estimated clonotype richness than memory subsets. Sampling was limited to blood, and TCR repertoires in tissue likely differ from TCR repertoires in blood. Based on pairwise subsampling, the degree of clonotype sharing among donors was expected to be affected by sequencing depth. The small number of donors limited the genetic and exposure-history diversity represented. When several donors were compared, the shared fraction of clonotypes was about 5% for naive CD4, more than 3% for naive CD8, about 2.5% for memory CD4, and 0.3% to 0.5% for memory CD8.

From the germline V gene, CDR1 is MNHEY and CDR2 is SVGAGI. Taken from cysteine to phenylalanine, the CDR3 has 14 residues. CDR3 DNA is the only sequence kept; it has 42 bases, read in frame from the first base. V loses 6 bases, J loses 1 base, and the germline ends lie 11 bases apart. Using the deep immunoSEQ assay, TCR CDR3 regions were amplified from genomic DNA by multiplex PCR. Genomic DNA extracted from each cell subset was distributed evenly over all wells of several immunoSEQ 96-well plates, and each plate served as one replicate. For sorted subsets, 200 ng of genomic DNA, equivalent to around 31,000 T cell genomes, went into each replicate PCR. Purified libraries were measured with a Qubit 3.0 fluorometer, size-checked on a Bioanalyzer 2100, and measured again with the KAPA Library Quantification kit. Each immunoSEQ 96-well plate was sequenced on its own single-read 150-cycle Illumina NextSeq 550 flow cell. Concerning the study's data processing: Because the immunoSEQ output held only junctional sequences and lacked quality scores, the filtering could not match the filtering applied to full-length reads. Sequences were annotated with PyIR, a Python wrapper for IgBLAST v1.9, and V/J genes and CDR3 were assigned using IMGT germline references. Any read was removed if the V/J assignment was weak (E-value above 1e-6), the CDR3 was missing, or the read contained stop codons, out-of-frame junctions, or ambiguous translated residues. A V3J clonotype was defined by an identical inferred V gene, J gene, and CDR3 amino acid sequence. Percentage overlap between repertoires was calculated by dividing the number of shared unique clonotypes by the size of the smaller repertoire. Three approaches were used to assess repertoire richness: RTK rarefaction, the Chao1 estimator, and Recon v2.1 estimates of unobserved clonotypes. Generation probabilities for all TCRbeta clonotypes obtained by the gDNA method from a handful of donors were computed using OLGA. TCRdb re-hosts the immuneACCESS table, in-frame sequences only. Its copies lack some clones; in the studies checked, an unresolved V gene accounts for under half of them, and the cause for the rest is not known. Clone size and the V and J calls come from that table; the DNA yielded D and trimming. Recorded for this sample are about 1 million clones; about three quarters of them occurred a single time. The ten largest clones take up approximately 1.5% of the sample.

The donors were healthy, HIV-negative adults with no recently reported acute infections or vaccinations. All donors were Caucasian adults living in Nashville, Tennessee, USA. CD4+ T cells were enriched through magnetic negative selection, after which naive cells were positively selected on CD45RA and the remaining negative fraction served as the memory subset. After blood collection by leukapheresis, PBMCs were isolated using Ficoll-Histopaque density gradient centrifugation and then cryopreserved in the vapor phase of liquid nitrogen. Purity and quantity of every magnetically sorted T cell population were checked by analytical flow cytometry. Genomic DNA was isolated from each sorted fraction and quantified by UV absorbance on a Nanodrop 2000c.

The sequence was obtained from a man younger than 30 in good health. Recombination connected TRBV6-5 to TRBJ2-3; a tentative D match to TRBD2 spans 5 bases. Sequenced sample: memory CD4+ T cells sorted from blood. Explained via the paper, the cell subset or site label denotes: CD45RA-negative fraction. The nucleotides read TGTGCCAGCAGCCCCGGACTCCGCACAGATACGCAGTATTTT. Translated, this is CASSPGLRTDTQYF.